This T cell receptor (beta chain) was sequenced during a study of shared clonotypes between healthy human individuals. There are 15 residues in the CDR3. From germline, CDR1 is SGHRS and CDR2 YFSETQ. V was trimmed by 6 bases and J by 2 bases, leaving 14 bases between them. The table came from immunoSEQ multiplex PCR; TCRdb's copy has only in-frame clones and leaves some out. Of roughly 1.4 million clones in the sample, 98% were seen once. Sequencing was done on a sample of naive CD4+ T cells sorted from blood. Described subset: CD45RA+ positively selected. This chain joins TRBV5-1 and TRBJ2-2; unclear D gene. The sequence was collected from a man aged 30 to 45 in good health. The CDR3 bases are TGCGCCAGCAACTCCCGAGACACTAACACCGGGGAGCTGTTTTTT. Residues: CASNSRDTNTGELFF. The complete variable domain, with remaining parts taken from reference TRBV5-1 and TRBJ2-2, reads KAGVTQTPRYLIKTRGQQVTLSCSPISGHRSVSWYQQTPGQGLQFLFEYFSETQRNKGNFPGRFSGRQFSNSRSEMNVSTLELGDSALYLCASNSRDTNTGELFFGEGSRLTVL.